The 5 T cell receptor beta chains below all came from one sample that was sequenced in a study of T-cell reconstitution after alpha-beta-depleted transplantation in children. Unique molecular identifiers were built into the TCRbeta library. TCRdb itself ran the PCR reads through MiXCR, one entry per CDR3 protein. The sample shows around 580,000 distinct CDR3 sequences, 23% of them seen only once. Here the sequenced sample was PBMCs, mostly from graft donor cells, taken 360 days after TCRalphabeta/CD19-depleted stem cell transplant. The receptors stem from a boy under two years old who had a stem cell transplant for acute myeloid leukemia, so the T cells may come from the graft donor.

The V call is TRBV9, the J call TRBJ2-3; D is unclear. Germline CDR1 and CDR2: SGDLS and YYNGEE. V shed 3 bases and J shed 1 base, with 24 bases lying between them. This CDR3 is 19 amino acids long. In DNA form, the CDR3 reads TGTGCCAGCAGCGATCCAGGTTCACGAGTGAGGCGCGGCACAGATACGCAGTATTTT. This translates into CASSDPGSRVRRGTDTQYF.

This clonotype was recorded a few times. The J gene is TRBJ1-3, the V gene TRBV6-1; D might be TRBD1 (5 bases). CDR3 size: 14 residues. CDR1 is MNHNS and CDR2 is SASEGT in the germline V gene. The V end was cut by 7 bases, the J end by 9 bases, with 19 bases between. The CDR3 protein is CASTLTEGVGTIYF. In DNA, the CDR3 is TGTGCCAGCACTCTTACTGAAGGGGTGGGCACCATATATTTT.

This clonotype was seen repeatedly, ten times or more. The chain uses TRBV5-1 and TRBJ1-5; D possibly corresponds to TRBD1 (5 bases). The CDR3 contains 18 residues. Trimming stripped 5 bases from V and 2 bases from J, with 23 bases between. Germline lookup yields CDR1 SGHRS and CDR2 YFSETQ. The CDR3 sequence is CASSQKPRGEFGNQPQHF. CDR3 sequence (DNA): TGCGCCAGCAGTCAAAAGCCCCGGGGGGAGTTCGGCAATCAGCCCCAGCATTTT.

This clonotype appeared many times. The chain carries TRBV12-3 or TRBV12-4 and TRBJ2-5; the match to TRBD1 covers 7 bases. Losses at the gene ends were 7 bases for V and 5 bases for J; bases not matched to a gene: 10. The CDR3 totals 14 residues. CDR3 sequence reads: CASTSRGTEETQYF. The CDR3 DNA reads TGTGCCAGCACCTCGAGGGGGACAGAGGAGACCCAGTACTTC.

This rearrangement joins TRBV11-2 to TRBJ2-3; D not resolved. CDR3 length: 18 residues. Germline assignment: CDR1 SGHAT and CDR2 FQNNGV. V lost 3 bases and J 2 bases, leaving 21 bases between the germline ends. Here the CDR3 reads CASSFPPRTRSYTDTQYF. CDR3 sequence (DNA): TGTGCCAGCAGCTTTCCCCCTCGTACGAGGTCTTACACAGATACGCAGTATTTT.